This T cell receptor (beta chain) is drawn from a study of T cells in Graves' hyperthyroidism and ophthalmopathy. Broader study findings: Blood also carried most thyroid clonotypes expanded above 0.001.

Template material for amplifying TCR beta CDR3 regions consisted of RNA transcripts. The TCR CDR3 was amplified in a first-round RT-PCR using the HTBI primer set. TCRdb independently ran MiXCR on the multiplex PCR reads; one entry per CDR3 protein. The profile shows some 300,000 distinct CDR3 sequences, about 14% of them singletons. The CDR3 consists of 14 residues. Germline V gene sequence: CDR1 DFQATT, CDR2 SNEGSKA (reference sequence). Trimming removed 4 bases from V and 4 bases from J; junction bases left unmatched: 5. In this sample, this clonotype turned up many times. As yet, its antigen is unknown.

The sample was blood. V usage is TRBV20-1 and J usage is TRBJ2-3, with TRBD2 matching over 10 bases. This TCR was sampled from a woman aged 25 to 39 with Graves' hyperthyroidism that later progressed to Graves' ophthalmopathy. CDR3 DNA sequence: TGCAGTGCTAAGATAGCGGGAGGACCAGATACGCAGTATTTT. It is translated as CSAKIAGGPDTQYF.